This is a list of T cell receptor beta chains from one sample in a study of blood T cell repertoires in COVID-19. The protocol was immunoSEQ multiplex PCR, while the TCRdb copy is restricted to in-frame clones and leaves out a portion. This table holds 110,000 to 150,000 clones, 86% found once. Specimen: PBMCs or T cells enriched from blood (not recorded which). The receptors shown here come from a man aged 45-65 years who had recovered from COVID-19. Both conserved end residues are part of each CDR3. The D gene is left open where the match is weak. Clone size is not always given. Where it is, it says once, few, many or a class for expanded clones.

CDR3,DNA,V,D,J,size
CASSPWGLGYTF,TGTGCCAGCAGCCCATGGGGACTCGGCTACACCTTC,TRBV7-8,.,TRBJ1-2,.
CASSYRRGPHQPQHF,TGCGCCAGCAGCTATCGGCGGGGCCCCCATCAGCCCCAGCATTTT,TRBV5-1,.,TRBJ1-5,.
CASSPPGRNRGTTNEKLFF,TGTGCCAGCTCACCACCGGGCCGAAACAGGGGAACAACTAATGAAAAACTGTTTTTT,TRBV18,TRBD1,TRBJ1-4,.
CASSLRPRETQYF,TGTGCCAGCAGCTTAAGGCCGAGGGAGACCCAGTACTTC,TRBV7-3,.,TRBJ2-5,once
CATSDPGQGMTQYF,TGTGCCACCAGTGACCCGGGACAGGGAATGACCCAGTACTTC,TRBV24-1,TRBD1,TRBJ2-5,.
CAWSSGGYTEAFF,TGTGCCTGGAGCTCTGGGGGGTACACTGAAGCTTTCTTT,TRBV30,.,TRBJ1-1,.
CASSDTVSEKLFF,TGTGCCAGCAGTGATACAGTCAGCGAAAAACTGTTTTTT,TRBV2,.,TRBJ1-4,few
CASSQDKAGGMNTEAFF,TGTGCCAGCAGCCAAGATAAGGCAGGGGGGATGAACACTGAAGCTTTCTTT,TRBV4-2,TRBD1,TRBJ1-1,.
CASSLEGLPKSLHF,TGCGCCAGCAGCTTGGAAGGACTCCCGAAATCTCTCCACTTT,TRBV5-1,.,TRBJ1-6,.
CASSPTNTGELFF,TGTGCCAGCAGTCCCACGAACACCGGGGAGCTGTTTTTT,TRBV6-6,.,TRBJ2-2,.
CASSLFIGELFF,TGTGCCAGCAGTTTATTCATCGGGGAGCTGTTTTTT,TRBV28,.,TRBJ2-2,.
CASSMKGVMTGELFF,TGTGCCAGTAGTATGAAGGGGGTCATGACCGGGGAGCTGTTTTTT,TRBV19,.,TRBJ2-2,.
CASSRDGTEKETQYF,TGTGCCAGCAGTCGTGATGGGACAGAAAAAGAGACCCAGTACTTC,TRBV27,TRBD1,TRBJ2-5,.
CASSPSRQTNYGYTF,TGTGCCAGCTCACCATCTCGACAGACAAACTATGGCTACACCTTC,TRBV18,.,TRBJ1-2,.
CASSPMGQNNQPQHF,TGTGCCAGCTCACCGATGGGGCAGAACAATCAGCCCCAGCATTTT,TRBV18,.,TRBJ1-5,.
CASSQRTGGAYTEAFF,TGCGCCAGCAGTCAGCGAACAGGGGGCGCTTACACTGAAGCTTTCTTT,TRBV23-1,TRBD1,TRBJ1-1,once
CASSSSVGSGVAQYF,TGTGCCAGCAGCTCCAGCGTTGGTAGCGGGGTGGCCCAGTACTTC,TRBV7-8,TRBD2,TRBJ2-5,.
CASSPGTAGAYEQYF,TGTGCCAGCAGTCCGGGGACGGCAGGGGCCTACGAGCAGTACTTC,TRBV28,.,TRBJ2-7,.
CASGLFPSGGETQYF,TGTGCTAGTGGTTTATTCCCTAGCGGGGGGGAGACCCAGTACTTC,TRBV12-5,TRBD2,TRBJ2-5,.
CASSLGAGYSNQPQHF,TGTGCCAGCAGCTTAGGAGCAGGGTACAGCAATCAGCCCCAGCATTTT,TRBV7-9,.,TRBJ1-5,.
CASSLAGVVRDEKLFF,TGTGCCAGCAGTTTGGCGGGAGTGGTCAGGGATGAAAAACTGTTTTTT,TRBV28,.,TRBJ1-4,.
CASLENSGANVLTF,TGTGCCAGCCTTGAGAACTCTGGGGCCAACGTCCTGACTTTC,TRBV2,.,TRBJ2-6,.
CASSEYIGPGGVGLFF,TGTGCCAGCAGTGAATATATAGGCCCGGGGGGGGTCGGACTGTTTTTT,TRBV25-1,.,TRBJ1-4,.
CASRQRRCSYNEQFF,TGTGCCAGCCGCCAAAGGCGGTGCTCCTACAATGAGCAGTTCTTC,TRBV21-1,.,TRBJ2-1,.
CASNMDRHLRAFF,TGTGCCAGTAACATGGACAGGCACCTACGCGCTTTCTTT,TRBV19,TRBD1,TRBJ1-1,.
CASSRGQGAVTEAFF,TGTGCCAGCAGTCGGGGACAGGGGGCGGTCACTGAAGCTTTCTTT,TRBV28,TRBD1,TRBJ1-1,.
CASRKGGPNQPQHF,TGTGCCAGCAGAAAGGGGGGGCCCAATCAGCCCCAGCATTTT,TRBV27,.,TRBJ1-5,.
CASTFQEADTQYF,TGCGCCAGCACGTTTCAGGAGGCAGATACGCAGTATTTT,TRBV5-1,.,TRBJ2-3,.
CASRETGGANGYTF,TGTGCCAGCAGGGAGACAGGGGGCGCGAATGGCTACACCTTC,TRBV6-5,TRBD1,TRBJ1-2,.
CASSVARIPGTSGRDADTQYF,TGTGCCAGCAGCGTAGCTAGAATTCCCGGGACTAGCGGGAGGGATGCAGATACGCAGTATTTT,TRBV9,TRBD2,TRBJ2-3,.
CASRVTGFGGNTIYF,TGTGCCAGCAGGGTAACAGGGTTCGGCGGAAACACCATATATTTT,TRBV27,.,TRBJ1-3,.